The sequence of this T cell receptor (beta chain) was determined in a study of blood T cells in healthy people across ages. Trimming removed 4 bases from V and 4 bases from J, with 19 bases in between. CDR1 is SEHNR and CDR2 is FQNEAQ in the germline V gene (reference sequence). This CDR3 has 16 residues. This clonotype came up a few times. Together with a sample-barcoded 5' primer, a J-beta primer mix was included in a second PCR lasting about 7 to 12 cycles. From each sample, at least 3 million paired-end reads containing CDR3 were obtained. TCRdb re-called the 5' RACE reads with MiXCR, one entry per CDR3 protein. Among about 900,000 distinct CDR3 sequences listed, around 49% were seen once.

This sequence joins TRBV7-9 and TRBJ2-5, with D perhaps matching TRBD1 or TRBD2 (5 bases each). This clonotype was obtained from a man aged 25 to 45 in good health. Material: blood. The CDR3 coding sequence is TGTGCCAGCAGCTCAGGCATGGGGGATAGGAGAGAGACCCAGTACTTC. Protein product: CASSSGMGDRRETQYF.